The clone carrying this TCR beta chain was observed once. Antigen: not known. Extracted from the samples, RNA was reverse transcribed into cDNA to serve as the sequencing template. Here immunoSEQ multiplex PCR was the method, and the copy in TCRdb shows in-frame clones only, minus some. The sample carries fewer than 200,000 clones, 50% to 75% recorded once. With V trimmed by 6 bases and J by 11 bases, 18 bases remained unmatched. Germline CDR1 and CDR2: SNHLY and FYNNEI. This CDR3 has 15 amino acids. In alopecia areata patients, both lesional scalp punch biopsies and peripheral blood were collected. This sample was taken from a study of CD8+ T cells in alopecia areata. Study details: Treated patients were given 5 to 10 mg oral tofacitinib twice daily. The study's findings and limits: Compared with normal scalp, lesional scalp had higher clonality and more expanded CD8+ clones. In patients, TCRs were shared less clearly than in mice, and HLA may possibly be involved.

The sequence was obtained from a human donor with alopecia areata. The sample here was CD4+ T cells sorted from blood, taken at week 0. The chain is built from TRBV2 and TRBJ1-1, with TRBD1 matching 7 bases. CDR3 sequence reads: CASSGGQAFIIGAFF. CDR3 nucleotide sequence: TGTGCCAGCAGCGGCGGACAGGCCTTCATAATTGGCGCTTTCTTT.